This TCR beta chain was retrieved from a study of patients and donors after allogeneic stem cell transplantation (dated by TCRdb to between 2020 and 2021). Worth noting for this clonotype: The target of this receptor is not known. No per-base quality is available; no much larger clone lies one base away.

Library creation used RT-PCR. Sequencing instrument: NextSeq 550. TCRdb reworked the public reads: Q25 trimming with fastp, MiXCR clone assembly, productive beta chains retained. Identical CDR3 protein sequences are pooled into one entry, listed with their most common genes and DNA. The sample table contains about a million distinct CDR3 sequences; only one count was recorded for under 20% of them. Around 6% of the sample lies in the top ten. The CDR3 contains 15 residues, cysteine and phenylalanine counted. The read is trimmed to its CDR3 DNA, 45 bases read in frame from base 1. Trimming removed 2 bases from V and 2 bases from J, leaving 12 bases between the germline ends. CDR1 and CDR2 are drawn from the germline V gene (reference sequence): SEHNR, FQNEAQ.

The sequence came from a human donor who was either an allogeneic HSCT recipient or a stem cell or donor lymphocyte infusion donor (not recorded which). It is not recorded whose cells these are; they may come from a transplant donor. Sequencing used blood, either unsorted or a sorted T cell fraction (not recorded which). The chain joins TRBV7-9 to TRBJ2-5, with the D gene not confidently named. The CDR3: CASSLQQEGQETQYF. The nucleotides read TGTGCCAGCAGCTTACAGCAGGAAGGGCAAGAGACCCAGTACTTC.